These T cell receptor beta chains were read from a single sample in a study of blood T cell repertoires in COVID-19. Generated by immunoSEQ multiplex PCR, the TCRdb table keeps only in-frame clones and is missing some. Among 150,000 or so clones listed, 85% to 90% were seen once. Material for sequencing was peripheral blood. All receptors come from a man aged 80 or over with acute or convalescent COVID-19. CDR3s leave out the opening cysteine and the closing phenylalanine or tryptophan. Each record gives: CDR3 protein, V gene, CDR3 length.

ASSPVSYEQY TRBV28 10
ASSLASPSGRLFNEQF TRBV7-6 16
ASRSGGSYNEQF TRBV27 12
ASSWVPGLDQPQH TRBV6-6 13
SASSGLAGIAETQY TRBV20-1 14
AIRDKAIDTEAF TRBV10-3 12
ASSLQGVEQY TRBV5-1 10
ASSLAGEYNEQF TRBV10-2 12
AWILKLF TRBV30 7
ASSWTGGDYEQY TRBV6-5 12
ASSPPDRLYNEQF TRBV28 13
ASSLAKGSNSPLH TRBV5-1 13
ASSLSWQGGEKLF TRBV7-8 13
ASSSRTSGRGGTKNIQY TRBV5-1 17
ASSSGRSGSELF TRBV7-2 12
AWSHLLTGGPTGELF TRBV30 15
ASSLLADANTGELF TRBV5-1 14
ASSPRTSSYNEQF TRBV19 13
ASSASGGVGTQY TRBV7-2 12
ASRGLAGGQETQY TRBV6-5 13
ASSTRQTYEQY TRBV12-3/TRBV12-4 11
ASSSTWTGSRNSGNTIY TRBV7-9 17
ASSSGTTSTDTQY TRBV11-2 13